The clone carrying this T cell receptor (beta chain) was detected only a few times. Its target is unknown. The junction had 8 bases not matched to a gene; V was cut back by 4 bases and J by 3 bases. This CDR3 is built from 16 residues. Germline V CDR1 and CDR2: SGHNT, YYREEE (reference sequence). The entry originates in a study of cytomegalovirus exposure and HLA in healthy donors. As for the study in general: Early on, a data release was issued that held 80 million or so unique TCRs from HLA-typed donors.

Study conclusions and caveats: A later analysis reportedly identified an Asian-associated ancestry cluster as carrying fewer N-insertions than the approximately 620-donor mean. High specificity and sensitivity for cytomegalovirus status were reported for the classifier. An apparent linkage of common viral pathogens to several of the most significant clusters emerged in a later analysis.

PCR primers comprised 60 Vbeta and 13 Jbeta primers. The data were produced by immunoSEQ multiplex PCR, yet TCRdb's version contains in-frame clones alone and is incomplete. The sample lists 140,000 to 150,000 clones, about four fifths occurring once. The chain carries TRBV5-4 and TRBJ1-4, with 8 bases aligning to TRBD1. Material for sequencing was PBMCs. This clonotype was sampled from a middle-aged man in good health and CMV-seronegative. Here the CDR3 DNA reads TGTGCCAGCAGCCTATATAACAGGGGGGCTAATGAAAAACTGTTTTTT. It translates to CASSLYNRGANEKLFF.